Presented here are 30 T cell receptor beta chains from one specimen sequenced in a study of T cell responses to AZD1222 COVID-19 vaccine. Only in-frame clones appear in the TCRdb table, and some are missing; sequencing was by immunoSEQ multiplex PCR. The sample contains around 100,000 clones, about 90% of which appear only once. Specimen: peripheral blood, collected on day 0 of AZD1222 vaccination. These receptors were taken from an adult in good health.

The chain uses TRBV7-2 and TRBJ1-1; the D is unclear. There are 15 residues in the CDR3. Germline V gene lookup returns CDR1 SGHTA and CDR2 FQGNSA. Between the trimmed V and J ends, which lost 4 bases and 1 base, there was a span of 13 bases. The CDR3 nucleotides read TGTGCCAGCAGCTCTCAAACGAGGGCGAACACTGAAGCTTTCTTT. As protein: CASSSQTRANTEAFF.

This chain uses TRBV6-6 with TRBJ1-5; 7 nucleotides match TRBD1. The germline CDR1 and CDR2 sequences are MNHNY and SVGAGI (reference sequence). This CDR3 is built from 15 residues. V shed 6 bases, J shed 6 bases, and the junction held 11 bases outside the gene matches. Here the CDR3 reads CASRSSDRETQPQHF. The DNA of the CDR3 is TGTGCCAGCAGGTCGTCCGACAGGGAGACTCAGCCCCAGCATTTT.

The chain is built from TRBV12-3 or TRBV12-4 and TRBJ2-5; tentatively, D is TRBD2 (6 bases). CDR3 length equals 13 residues. V was trimmed by 1 base and J by 5 bases, leaving 8 bases between them. The DNA of the CDR3 is TGTGCCAGCAGTTTAGGACGGGAGGAGACCCAGTACTTC. Encoded protein: CASSLGREETQYF.

V is TRBV7-9 and J is TRBJ1-1, with D unclear. The germline V gene encodes CDR1 SEHNR and CDR2 FQNEAQ (reference sequence). CDR3 length: 13 amino acids. The V and J ends lost 4 bases and 0 bases respectively, with 6 bases between them. CDR3 DNA: TGTGCCAGCAGCTACATCATGAACACTGAAGCTTTCTTT. This translates into CASSYIMNTEAFF.

CDR3 nucleotides: TGTGCCAGCAGCCCGGACAGGGGGCAACGGCGGGAGTTCCGCTCCTACGAGCAGTACTTC. It codes for CASSPDRGQRREFRSYEQYF. V gene TRBV28 combines with J gene TRBJ2-7, with 11 bases matching TRBD1. Germline lookup yields CDR1 MDHEN and CDR2 SYDVKM. CDR3 length: 20 amino acids. V gave up 6 bases and J gave up 0 bases; unmatched junction bases: 19.

The V and J genes are TRBV7-2 and TRBJ1-2, with D unclear. This CDR3 contains 13 residues. Germline V gives CDR1 SGHTA, CDR2 FQGNSA. V lost 0 bases and J 6 bases, leaving 8 bases between the germline ends. For the CDR3, the DNA is TGTGCCAGCAGCTTAGCAGGGAGGGATGGCTACACCTTC. This sequence encodes CASSLAGRDGYTF.

This clone showed up just once. This chain joins TRBV10-1 and TRBJ1-1; no definite D call. The V end lost 2 bases, the J end lost 4 bases, and 11 bases lay between the germline ends. The CDR3 spans 14 residues. The germline gives CDR1 WNHNN, CDR2 SYGVQD (reference sequence). The CDR3 spells CASSETGSVTEAFF. DNA of the CDR3: TGCGCCAGCAGTGAGACGGGAAGTGTCACTGAAGCTTTCTTT.

The gene calls are TRBV11-1 and TRBJ1-2; no clear D. Germline V gives CDR1 SGHAT, CDR2 FQDESV (reference sequence). CDR3 length: 14 amino acids. The V and J ends lost 5 bases and 4 bases respectively, with 14 bases between them. The DNA of the CDR3 is TGTGCCAGCAGCCCGGAGGGCTCTGGCTATGGCTACACCTTC. It yields the protein CASSPEGSGYGYTF.

The rearrangement links TRBV15 to TRBJ2-7; 12 bases are shared with TRBD2. The CDR3 covers 13 residues. J lost 6 bases, V lost 6 bases, and 3 bases had no gene match. Germline CDR1 and CDR2: LNHNV and YYDKDF (reference sequence). CDR3 region: CATRLAGGSEQYF. The CDR3 bases are TGTGCCACCAGACTAGCGGGAGGTTCCGAGCAGTACTTC. The full variable domain, in which reference TRBV15 and TRBJ2-7 provide the parts outside the CDR3, is DAMVIQNPRYQVTQFGKPVTLSCSQTLNHNVMYWYQQKSSQAPKLLFHYYDKDFNNEADTPDNFQSRRPNTSFCFLDIRSPGLGDTAMYLCATRLAGGSEQYFGPGTRLTVT.

The V gene is TRBV2, the J gene TRBJ1-2; D may be TRBD1 (5 bases). V dropped 5 bases and J dropped 10 bases, with 17 bases sitting between them. Germline assignment: CDR1 SNHLY and CDR2 FYNNEI. CDR3 length equals 13 residues. The CDR3 loop reads CASSLDRAGAYTF. CDR3 coding DNA: TGTGCCAGCAGTCTAGACAGAGCCGGCGCCTACACCTTC.

The gene calls are TRBV9 and TRBJ2-2; D is unclear. This CDR3 is 11 amino acids long. Per germline, CDR1 SGDLS and CDR2 YYNGEE. Trimming cost V 1 base and J 5 bases, with 0 bases left between them. CDR3 protein: CASSVTGELFF. DNA of the CDR3: TGTGCCAGCAGCGTAACCGGGGAGCTGTTTTTT.

The genes are TRBV27 and TRBJ2-7; the D gene is possibly TRBD1 (6 bases). The CDR3 totals 13 residues. Germline values: CDR1 MNHEY, CDR2 SMNVEV (reference sequence). Trimming removed 5 bases from V and 5 bases from J, with 13 bases in between. The DNA for the CDR3 is TGTGCCAGCAGTCCAACAGGGTGGGACGAGCAGTACTTC. This codes for CASSPTGWDEQYF.

The chain recombines TRBV6-4 with TRBJ2-7; 8 bases fit TRBD1. V shed 4 bases, J shed 0 bases, and the junction held 2 bases outside the gene matches. CDR1 and CDR2 from the germline V gene are MRHNA and SNTAGT. The CDR3 totals 14 residues. The CDR3 nucleotides are TGTGCCAGCAGTGTGGGACAGGACTCCTACGAGCAGTACTTC. Amino acid sequence: CASSVGQDSYEQYF.

V is TRBV11-2 and J is TRBJ2-5; D is unclear. Trimming cost V 7 bases and J 2 bases, with 11 bases left between them. CDR3 length: 13 amino acids. Looked up from germline, CDR1 is SGHAT and CDR2 is FQNNGV. Written as DNA, the CDR3 is TGTGCCAGCAACATACAGCCTCAAGAGACCCAGTACTTC. Translation gives CASNIQPQETQYF.

This clone was found a few times. DNA of the CDR3: TGTGCCAGCAGTGACCGACCGGGACAGTGGGACCACGAGCAGTACTTC. It translates to CASSDRPGQWDHEQYF. The gene calls are TRBV6-1 and TRBJ2-7, with 7 positions matching TRBD1. This CDR3 is 16 amino acids long. The J segment lost 5 bases and the V segment lost 3 bases, leaving 13 bases of the junction unmatched. CDR1 MNHNS and CDR2 SASEGT come from the germline V gene.

This clone was detected a few times. The chain is built from TRBV9 and TRBJ2-7; 10 nucleotides agree with TRBD2. V shed 0 bases and J 3 bases; nucleotides not matched to a gene: 9. The CDR3 is 17 amino acids. Germline V CDR1 and CDR2: SGDLS, YYNGEE. CDR3 nucleotide sequence: TGTGCCAGCAGCGTAGGGGATGTACTAGCGGGGTTCTACGAGCAGTACTTC. This gives the protein CASSVGDVLAGFYEQYF.

The rearrangement links TRBV5-6 to TRBJ2-1; D unclear. The CDR3 length is 14 residues. With 0 bases removed from V and 4 bases from J, the gap between germline ends came to 8 bases. Germline CDR1 SGHDT, CDR2 YYEEEE. Here the CDR3 reads CASSLVGRYNEQFF. The CDR3 nucleotides read TGTGCCAGCAGCTTGGTCGGCCGTTACAATGAGCAGTTCTTC.

The genes are TRBV11-1 and TRBJ1-1; the D is unclear. CDR1 is SGHAT, CDR2 FQDESV, per germline (reference sequence). There are 13 residues in the CDR3. V lost 2 bases and J lost 1, with 5 bases in between. As DNA, the CDR3 is TGTGCCAGCAGCTTAATGCCGAACACTGAAGCTTTCTTT. This translates into CASSLMPNTEAFF.

The chain joins TRBV30 to TRBJ2-1; perhaps TRBD2 as D (6 bases). Germline-derived CDR1 and CDR2 are GTSNPN and SVGIG (reference sequence). The CDR3 runs to 17 residues. Trimming took 2 bases from V and 3 from J, leaving 20 bases between them. In DNA, the CDR3 is TGTGCCTGGAGTCTCACCCGGGAGATCCTGAACTACAATGAGCAGTTCTTC. This codes for CAWSLTREILNYNEQFF.

The chain recombines TRBV28 with TRBJ2-1; D might be TRBD1 (6 bases). Germline values: CDR1 MDHEN, CDR2 SYDVKM. Trimming cost V 8 bases and J 8 bases, with 16 bases left between them. The CDR3 runs 13 residues. CDR3: CASFTPQGYEQFF. The DNA of the CDR3 is TGTGCCAGCTTTACCCCACAGGGCTATGAGCAGTTCTTC.

The count of this clone is one. J is TRBJ2-7 and V is TRBV18; the D gene could be TRBD1 or TRBD2 (5 bases each). The CDR3 covers 11 residues. The V gene's germline CDR1 is KGHSH and CDR2 LQKENI. V was cut by 6 bases and J by 8 bases, with 11 bases left in between. The CDR3 protein is CASSRGEKQYF. The CDR3 DNA is TGTGCCAGCTCTCGAGGGGAAAAGCAGTACTTC.

The chain is built from TRBV2 and TRBJ1-6; TRBD1 aligns across 7 bases. The CDR3 has 14 amino acids. The germline V gene encodes CDR1 SNHLY and CDR2 FYNNEI. V dropped 6 bases and J dropped 5; count of bases not matched to a gene: 4. The CDR3 DNA reads TGTGCCAGCAGCGTAACAGGGGATAATTCACCCCTCCACTTT. Amino acid sequence: CASSVTGDNSPLHF. The full variable domain, completed using reference TRBV2 and TRBJ1-6, is EPEVTQTPSHQVTQMGQEVILRCVPISNHLYFYWYRQILGQKVEFLVSFYNNEISEKSEIFDDQFSVERPDGSNFTLKIRSTKLEDSAMYFCASSVTGDNSPLHFGNGTRLTVT.

The rearrangement joins TRBV5-4 to TRBJ2-7, with 14 positions matching TRBD2. The CDR3 spans 15 residues. Germline trimming cut 5 bases from V and 6 bases from J; bases unmatched to any gene: 7. CDR1 and CDR2 from the germline V gene are SGHNT and YYREEE (reference sequence). CDR3: CASSSGLAGGLEQYF. In DNA form, the CDR3 reads TGTGCCAGCAGTTCCGGACTAGCGGGAGGTCTCGAGCAGTACTTC.

In the case of this clone: One junction end does not reproduce the germline sequence, and a read error may be involved. The rearrangement joins TRBV7-9 to TRBJ2-7; a possible D gene is TRBD1 (5 bases). Germline lookup yields CDR1 SEHNR and CDR2 FQNEAQ (reference sequence). There are 14 residues in the CDR3. CDR3 nucleotides: TGTGCCAGCAGGGCAGGGTCCGGGCCCTACGTGCAGTACTTC. As protein: CASRAGSGPYVQYF.

This rearrangement joins TRBV7-7 to TRBJ2-5; 9 bases match TRBD2. The length of the CDR3 is 13 residues. V lost 5 bases and J lost 4; bases outside the gene matches: 2. CDR1 and CDR2 (germline): SSHAT, FNYEAQ (reference sequence). The CDR3 bases are TGTGCCAGCAGCCGACTAGCGGTAGAGACCCAGTACTTC. Its translation is CASSRLAVETQYF.

CDR3 sequence reads: CASSLAVNTEAFF. CDR3 DNA: TGCGCCAGCAGCTTGGCCGTGAACACTGAAGCTTTCTTT. V usage is TRBV5-1 and J usage is TRBJ1-1; the D is unclear. Trimming pared 0 bases from V and 0 bases from J, leaving 3 bases between. This CDR3 has 13 amino acids. In germline, CDR1 is SGHRS, CDR2 YFSETQ.

The rearrangement uses TRBV7-9 and TRBJ2-2; 7 nucleotides agree with TRBD2. The CDR3 loop spans 18 amino acids. CDR1 and CDR2 (germline): SEHNR, FQNEAQ (reference sequence). With 6 bases clipped from V and 8 bases from J, the junction kept 21 bases outside the gene matches. CDR3 nucleotides: TGTGCCAGCAGGGGTAGTCTAGCGGAATCCAAAGGTGATGGGGAGCTGTTTTTT. This encodes CASRGSLAESKGDGELFF.

The chain joins TRBV28 to TRBJ2-1; D is possibly TRBD2 (6 bases). V was trimmed by 3 bases and J by 6 bases, leaving 15 bases between them. CDR1 and CDR2 from the germline V gene are MDHEN and SYDVKM. This CDR3 region has 15 residues. The CDR3 region is CASSFPGTRLNEQFF. The CDR3 nucleotides read TGTGCCAGCAGTTTCCCCGGGACTCGGCTCAATGAGCAGTTCTTC.

The chain couples TRBV5-1 to TRBJ1-3, with D perhaps TRBD1 (6 bases). V was shortened by 2 bases and J by 2 bases, with 14 bases between the two germline ends. Germline-derived CDR1 and CDR2 are SGHRS and YFSETQ. CDR3 length equals 16 residues. In nucleotides, the CDR3 is TGCGCCAGCAGCTTCGACGCGGGGGCGCCTGGAAACACCATATATTTT. Translation: CASSFDAGAPGNTIYF.

Here the CDR3 DNA reads TGCGCCAGCAGCCTGGGACAGGGGGCAACTGAAGCTTTCTTT. This gives the protein CASSLGQGATEAFF. This chain connects TRBV5-1 to TRBJ1-1; TRBD1 matches 12 bases. This CDR3 comprises 14 residues. V lost 4 bases to trimming and J lost 5 bases; unmatched junction nucleotides: 3. CDR1 is SGHRS and CDR2 is YFSETQ in the germline V gene.